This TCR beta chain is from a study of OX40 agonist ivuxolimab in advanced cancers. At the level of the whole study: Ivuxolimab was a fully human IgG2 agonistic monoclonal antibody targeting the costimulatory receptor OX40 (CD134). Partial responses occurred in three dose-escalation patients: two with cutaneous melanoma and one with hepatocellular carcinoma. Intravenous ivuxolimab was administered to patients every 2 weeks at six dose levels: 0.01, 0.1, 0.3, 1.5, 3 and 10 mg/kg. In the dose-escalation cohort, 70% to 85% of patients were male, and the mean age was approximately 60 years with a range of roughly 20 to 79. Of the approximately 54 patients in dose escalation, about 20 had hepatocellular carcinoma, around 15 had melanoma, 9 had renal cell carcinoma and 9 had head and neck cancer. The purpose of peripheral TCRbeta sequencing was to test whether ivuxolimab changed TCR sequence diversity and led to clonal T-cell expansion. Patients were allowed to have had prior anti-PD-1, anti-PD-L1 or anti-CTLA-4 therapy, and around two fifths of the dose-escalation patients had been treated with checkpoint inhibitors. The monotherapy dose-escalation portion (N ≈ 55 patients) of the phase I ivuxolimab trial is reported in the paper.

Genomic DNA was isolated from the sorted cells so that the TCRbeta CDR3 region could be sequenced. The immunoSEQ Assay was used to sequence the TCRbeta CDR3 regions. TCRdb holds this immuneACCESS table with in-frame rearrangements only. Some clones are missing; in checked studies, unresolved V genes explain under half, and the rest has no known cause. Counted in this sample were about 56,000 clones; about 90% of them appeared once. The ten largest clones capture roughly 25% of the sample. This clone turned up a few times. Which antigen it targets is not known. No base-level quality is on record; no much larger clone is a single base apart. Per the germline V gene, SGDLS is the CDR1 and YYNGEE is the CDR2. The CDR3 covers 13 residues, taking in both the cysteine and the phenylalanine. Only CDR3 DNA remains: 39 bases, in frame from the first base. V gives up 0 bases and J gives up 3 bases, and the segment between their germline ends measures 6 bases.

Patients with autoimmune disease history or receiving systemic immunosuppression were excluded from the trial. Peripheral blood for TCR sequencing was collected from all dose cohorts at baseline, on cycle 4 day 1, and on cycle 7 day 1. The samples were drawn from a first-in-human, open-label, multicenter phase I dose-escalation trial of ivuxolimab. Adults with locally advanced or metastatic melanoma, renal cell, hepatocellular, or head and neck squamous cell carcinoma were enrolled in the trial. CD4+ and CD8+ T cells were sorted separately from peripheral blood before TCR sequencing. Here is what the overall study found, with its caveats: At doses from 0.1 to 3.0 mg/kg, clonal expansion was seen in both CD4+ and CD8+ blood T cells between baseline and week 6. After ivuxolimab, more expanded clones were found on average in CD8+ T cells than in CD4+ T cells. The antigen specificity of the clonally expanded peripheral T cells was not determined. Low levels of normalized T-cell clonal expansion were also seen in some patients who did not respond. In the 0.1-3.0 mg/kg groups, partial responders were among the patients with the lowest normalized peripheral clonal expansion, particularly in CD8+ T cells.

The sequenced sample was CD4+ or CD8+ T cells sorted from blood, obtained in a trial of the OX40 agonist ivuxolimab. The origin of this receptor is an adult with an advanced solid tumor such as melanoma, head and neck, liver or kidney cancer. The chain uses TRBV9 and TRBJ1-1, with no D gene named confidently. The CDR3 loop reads CASSVEEYTEAFF. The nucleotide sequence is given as TGTGCCAGCAGCGTAGAGGAATACACTGAAGCTTTCTTT.